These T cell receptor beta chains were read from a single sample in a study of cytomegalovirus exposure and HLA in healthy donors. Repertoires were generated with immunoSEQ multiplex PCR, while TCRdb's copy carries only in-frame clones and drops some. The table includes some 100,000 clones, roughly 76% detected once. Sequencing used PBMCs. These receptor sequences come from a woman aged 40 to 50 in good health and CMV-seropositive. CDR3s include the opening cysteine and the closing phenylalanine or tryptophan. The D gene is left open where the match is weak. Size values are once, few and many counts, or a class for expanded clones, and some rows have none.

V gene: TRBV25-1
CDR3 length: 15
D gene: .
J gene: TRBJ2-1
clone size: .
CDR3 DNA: TGTGCCAGCAGTGTAGGGGCGGGGGCCTTCAATGAGCAGTTCTTC
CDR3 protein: CASSVGAGAFNEQFF

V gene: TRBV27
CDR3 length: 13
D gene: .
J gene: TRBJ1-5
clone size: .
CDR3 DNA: TGTGCCAGCGGAATCCAGGGATTCCAGCCCCAGCATTTT
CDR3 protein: CASGIQGFQPQHF

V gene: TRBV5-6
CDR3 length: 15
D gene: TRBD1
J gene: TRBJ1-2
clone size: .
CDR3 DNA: TGTGCCAGCAGCTTGGTAGCAGGGGGGTCCTATGGCTACACCTTC
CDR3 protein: CASSLVAGGSYGYTF

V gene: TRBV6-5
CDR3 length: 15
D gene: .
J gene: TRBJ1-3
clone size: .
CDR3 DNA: TGTGCCAGCAGCGTTGGACAGAGCTCTGGAAACACCATATATTTT
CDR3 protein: CASSVGQSSGNTIYF

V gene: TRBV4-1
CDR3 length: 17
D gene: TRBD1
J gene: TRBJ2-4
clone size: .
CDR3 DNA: TGCGCCAGCAGCCACTCCCGGGACAGCATAGCCAAAAACATTCAGTACTTC
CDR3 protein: CASSHSRDSIAKNIQYF

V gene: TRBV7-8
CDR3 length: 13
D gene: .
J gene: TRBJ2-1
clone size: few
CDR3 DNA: TGTGCCAGCAGCTTAGCGCAGGGGCCTGAGCAGTTCTTC
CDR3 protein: CASSLAQGPEQFF

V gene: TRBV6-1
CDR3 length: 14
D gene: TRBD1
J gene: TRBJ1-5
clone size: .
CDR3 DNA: TGTGCCAGCAGTCCACAGGGGAGCAATCAGCCCCAGCATTTT
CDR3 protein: CASSPQGSNQPQHF

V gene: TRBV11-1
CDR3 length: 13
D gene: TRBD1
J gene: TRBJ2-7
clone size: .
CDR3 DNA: TGTGCCAGCAGCTTAGGGGACAGCTACGAGCAGTACTTC
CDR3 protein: CASSLGDSYEQYF

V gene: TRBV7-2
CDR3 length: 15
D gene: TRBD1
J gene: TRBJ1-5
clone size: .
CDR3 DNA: TGTGCCAGCAGCTCAGGGGGCGCCGGCAATCAGCCCCAGCATTTT
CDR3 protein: CASSSGGAGNQPQHF

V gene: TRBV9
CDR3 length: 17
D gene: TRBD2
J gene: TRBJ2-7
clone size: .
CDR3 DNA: TGTGCCAGCAGCGCCACCCCCGGGACTAGCCTATACTACGAGCAGTACTTC
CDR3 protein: CASSATPGTSLYYEQYF

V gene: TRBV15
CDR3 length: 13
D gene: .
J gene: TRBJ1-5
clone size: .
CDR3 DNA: TGTGCCACCGCCCAGGGTAGCAATCAGCCCCAGCATTTT
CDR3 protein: CATAQGSNQPQHF

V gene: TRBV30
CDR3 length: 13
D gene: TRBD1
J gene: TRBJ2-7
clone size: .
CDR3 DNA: TGTGCCTGGAATAAGAGGACAGGGGGCGCGCAGTACTTC
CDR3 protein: CAWNKRTGGAQYF

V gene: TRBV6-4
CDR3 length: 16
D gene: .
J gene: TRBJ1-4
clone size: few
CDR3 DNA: TGTGCCAGCCCACTCCCCCTGGAGGAGGCTAATGAAAAACTGTTTTTT
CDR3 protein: CASPLPLEEANEKLFF

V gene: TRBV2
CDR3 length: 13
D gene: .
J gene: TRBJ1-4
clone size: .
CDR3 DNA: TGTGCCAGCGTAGGAGGGCCTAATGAAAAACTGTTTTTT
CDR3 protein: CASVGGPNEKLFF

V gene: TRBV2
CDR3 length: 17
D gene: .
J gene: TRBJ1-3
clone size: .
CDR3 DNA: TGTGCCAGCACTAAAACATGGGGGGGGCGACCTGGAAACACCATATATTTT
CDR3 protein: CASTKTWGGRPGNTIYF

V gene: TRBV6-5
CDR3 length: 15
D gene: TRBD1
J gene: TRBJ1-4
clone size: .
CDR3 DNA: TGTGCCAGCAGTTCCCCAGGGGGCGTGGGGGAAAAACTGTTTTTT
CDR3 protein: CASSSPGGVGEKLFF

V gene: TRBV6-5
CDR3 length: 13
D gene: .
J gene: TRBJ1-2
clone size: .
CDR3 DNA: TGTGCCAGTCAAGGGGAAGGGTTCTATGGCTACACCTTC
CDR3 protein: CASQGEGFYGYTF

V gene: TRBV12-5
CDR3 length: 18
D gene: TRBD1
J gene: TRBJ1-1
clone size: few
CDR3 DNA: TGTGCTAGTGGTTTGGTCCTTCGACAGGGAAAAACGAACACTGAAGCTTTCTTT
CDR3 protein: CASGLVLRQGKTNTEAFF

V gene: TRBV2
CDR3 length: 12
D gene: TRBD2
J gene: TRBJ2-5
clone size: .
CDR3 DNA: TGTGCCAGCAGTGCTCTAGCGGGAGGTCGGGACTTC
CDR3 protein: CASSALAGGRDF

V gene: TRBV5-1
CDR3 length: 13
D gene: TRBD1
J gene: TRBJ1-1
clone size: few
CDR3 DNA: TGCGCCAGCAGCCGTGGGGACAGGGGTGAAGCTTTCTTT
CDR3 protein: CASSRGDRGEAFF

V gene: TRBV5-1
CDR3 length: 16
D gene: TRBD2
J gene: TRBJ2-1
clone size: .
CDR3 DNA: TGCGCCAGCAGCTGGGGACTAGCGGAATTCTACAATGAGCAGTTCTTC
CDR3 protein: CASSWGLAEFYNEQFF

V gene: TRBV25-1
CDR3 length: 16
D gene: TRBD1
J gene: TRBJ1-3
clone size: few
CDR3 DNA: TGTGCCAGCAGCAGTCCCGGGACAGGGTTTGGAAACACCATATATTTT
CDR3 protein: CASSSPGTGFGNTIYF

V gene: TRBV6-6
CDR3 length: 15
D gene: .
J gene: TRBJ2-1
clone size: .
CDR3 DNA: TGTGCCAGCAGTTACGGTGTTCCGGCCTACAATGAGCAGTTCTTC
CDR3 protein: CASSYGVPAYNEQFF

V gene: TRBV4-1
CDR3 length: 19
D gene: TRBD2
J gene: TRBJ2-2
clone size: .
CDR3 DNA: TGCGCCAGCAGCCTTCGTTTAAATGTAGCGGGGGCGAACACCGGGGAGCTGTTTTTT
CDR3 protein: CASSLRLNVAGANTGELFF

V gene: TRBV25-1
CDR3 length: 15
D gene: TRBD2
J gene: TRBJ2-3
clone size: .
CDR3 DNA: TGTGCCAGCAGTGTTCCGGGGGGGCTGTCAGATACGCAGTATTTT
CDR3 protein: CASSVPGGLSDTQYF

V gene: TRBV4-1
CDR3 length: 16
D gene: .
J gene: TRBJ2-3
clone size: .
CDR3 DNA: TGCGCCAGCAGCCAAGATGTCGGCAGGGGTACAGATACGCAGTATTTT
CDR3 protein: CASSQDVGRGTDTQYF

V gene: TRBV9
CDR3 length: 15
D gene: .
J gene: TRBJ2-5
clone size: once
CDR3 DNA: TGTGCCAGCAGCGGCTGGGGGGGGCCGGGGGAGACCCAGTACTTC
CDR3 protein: CASSGWGGPGETQYF

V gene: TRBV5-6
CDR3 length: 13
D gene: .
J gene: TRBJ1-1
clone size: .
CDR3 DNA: TGTGCCAGCGGGGGGGCATGGAGCTCTGAAGCTTTCTTT
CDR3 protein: CASGGAWSSEAFF

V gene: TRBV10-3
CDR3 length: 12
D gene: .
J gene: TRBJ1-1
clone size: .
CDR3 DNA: TGTGCCATCAGTTATCAGGGCCAGGAAGCTTTCTTT
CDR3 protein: CAISYQGQEAFF

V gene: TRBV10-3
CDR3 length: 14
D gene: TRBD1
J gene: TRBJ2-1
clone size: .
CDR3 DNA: TGTGCCACAAAGCGGCTAGACAGGGAAAATGAGCAGTTCTTC
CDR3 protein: CATKRLDRENEQFF

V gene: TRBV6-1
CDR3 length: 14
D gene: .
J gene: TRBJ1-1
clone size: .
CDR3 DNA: TGTGCCAGCAGTGAAAGACAATTGGACACTGAAGCTTTCTTT
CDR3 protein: CASSERQLDTEAFF

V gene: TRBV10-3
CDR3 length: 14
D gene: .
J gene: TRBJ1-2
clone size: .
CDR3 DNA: TGTGCCATCAGTGGCGGGGACGGGGACTATGGCTACACCTTC
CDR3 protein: CAISGGDGDYGYTF

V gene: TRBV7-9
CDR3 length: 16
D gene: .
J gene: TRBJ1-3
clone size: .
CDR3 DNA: TGTGCCAGCAGCCCACCGGGACTTCGAGTCGGAAACACCATATATTTT
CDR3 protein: CASSPPGLRVGNTIYF

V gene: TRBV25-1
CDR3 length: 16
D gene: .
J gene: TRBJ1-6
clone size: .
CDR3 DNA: TGTGCCAGCAGTGAAGGACAGAGCTCCTATAATTCACCCCTCCACTTT
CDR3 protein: CASSEGQSSYNSPLHF

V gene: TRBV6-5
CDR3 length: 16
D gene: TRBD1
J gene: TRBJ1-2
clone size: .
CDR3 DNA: TGTGCCAGCAGTTTTATCCTGGACAGGGGAATAGGGGGCTACACCTTC
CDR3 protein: CASSFILDRGIGGYTF

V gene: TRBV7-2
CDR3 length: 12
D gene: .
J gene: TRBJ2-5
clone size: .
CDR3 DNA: TGTGCCAGCAGCCTTAGGCGGGAGACCCAGTACTTC
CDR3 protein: CASSLRRETQYF

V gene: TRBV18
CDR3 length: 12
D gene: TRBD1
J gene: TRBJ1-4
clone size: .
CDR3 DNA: TGTGCCAGCTCACCGACGACAGGGCCCGTAATTTTT
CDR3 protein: CASSPTTGPVIF

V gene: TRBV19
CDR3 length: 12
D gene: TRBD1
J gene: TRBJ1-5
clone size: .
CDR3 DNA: TGTGCCAGCACGACAGGGGCTCAGCCCCAGCATTTT
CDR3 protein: CASTTGAQPQHF

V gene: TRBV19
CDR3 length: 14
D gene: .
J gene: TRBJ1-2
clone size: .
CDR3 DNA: TGTGCCAGTAGTATAGGGCAGTCTAACTATGGCTACACCTTC
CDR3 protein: CASSIGQSNYGYTF

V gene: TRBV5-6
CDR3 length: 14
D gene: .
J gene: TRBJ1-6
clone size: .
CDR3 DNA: TGTGCCAGCAGCTCGGACATCCGAAATTCACCCCTCCACTTT
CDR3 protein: CASSSDIRNSPLHF

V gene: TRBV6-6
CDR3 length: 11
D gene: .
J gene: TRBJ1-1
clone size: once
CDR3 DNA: TGTGCCAGCAGGTCGACAGGAAGAGCTTTCTTT
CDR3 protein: CASRSTGRAFF

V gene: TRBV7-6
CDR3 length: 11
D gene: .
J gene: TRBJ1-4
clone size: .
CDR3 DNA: TGTGCCAGCAGCCTACGAGAAAAACTGTTTTTT
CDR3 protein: CASSLREKLFF

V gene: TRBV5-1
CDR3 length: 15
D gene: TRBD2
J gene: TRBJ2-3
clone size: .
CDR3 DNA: TGCGCCAGCAAAAGCGGGGGGCCGCCCACAGATACGCAGTATTTT
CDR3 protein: CASKSGGPPTDTQYF

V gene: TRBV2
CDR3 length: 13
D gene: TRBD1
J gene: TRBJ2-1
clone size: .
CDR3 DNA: TGTGCCAGGGGGACAGGGGATTACAATGAGCAGTTCTTC
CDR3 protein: CARGTGDYNEQFF

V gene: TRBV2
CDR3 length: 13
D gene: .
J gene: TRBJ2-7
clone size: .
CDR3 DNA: TGTGCCAGCAGCCGGGAACAGGGCTACGAGCAGTACTTC
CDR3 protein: CASSREQGYEQYF

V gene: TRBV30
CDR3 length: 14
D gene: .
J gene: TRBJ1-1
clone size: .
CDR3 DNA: TGTGCCTGGAGTTCTGACGGGAGACTCACTGAAGCTTTCTTT
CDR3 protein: CAWSSDGRLTEAFF

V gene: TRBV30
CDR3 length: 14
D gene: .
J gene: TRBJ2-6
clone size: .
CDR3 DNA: TGTGCCTGGAGTGTTGCGGCTGGGGCCAACGTCCTGACTTTC
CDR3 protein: CAWSVAAGANVLTF

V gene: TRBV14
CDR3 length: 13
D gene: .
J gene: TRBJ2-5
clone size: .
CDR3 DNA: TGTGCCAGCAGCCAAAGACAGAGGGAGACCCAGTACTTC
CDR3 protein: CASSQRQRETQYF

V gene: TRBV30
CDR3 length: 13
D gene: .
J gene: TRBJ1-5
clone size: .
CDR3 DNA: TGTGCCTGGAGTGAAATGGGGCTGAGGCCCCAGCATTTT
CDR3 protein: CAWSEMGLRPQHF

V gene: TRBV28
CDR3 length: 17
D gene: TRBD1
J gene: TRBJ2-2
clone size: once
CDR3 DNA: TGTGCCAGCAGTTTTCTCTTCCGGGACAGAACAGCCGGGGAGCTGTTTTTT
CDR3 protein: CASSFLFRDRTAGELFF

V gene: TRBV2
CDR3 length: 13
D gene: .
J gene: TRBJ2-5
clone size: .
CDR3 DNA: TGTGCCAGCAGGGCCAGGGAACAAGAGACCCAGTACTTC
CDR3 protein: CASRAREQETQYF

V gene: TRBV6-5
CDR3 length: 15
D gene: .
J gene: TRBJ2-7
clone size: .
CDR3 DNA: TGTGCCAGCAGTCCCGGGCAGGGGATCATCTACGAGCAGTACTTC
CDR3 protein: CASSPGQGIIYEQYF

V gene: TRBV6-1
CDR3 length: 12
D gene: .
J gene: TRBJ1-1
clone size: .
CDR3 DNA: TGTGCCAGCAGCCCGGGGGGGACTGAAGCTTTCTTT
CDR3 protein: CASSPGGTEAFF

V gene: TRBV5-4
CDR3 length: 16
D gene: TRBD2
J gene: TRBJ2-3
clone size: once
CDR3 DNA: TGTGCCAGCAGCTTAGCCCTAGCGGGGGGCGCAGATACGCAGTATTTT
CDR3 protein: CASSLALAGGADTQYF